These 9 T cell receptor beta chains were sequenced from one sample in a study of T cells after posttransplantation cyclophosphamide. Sequencing was performed with immunoSEQ multiplex PCR; in TCRdb, only in-frame clones are kept and a portion is missing. The sample holds about 6,400 clones, approximately 98% seen once. The material sequenced was naive CD8+ T cells sorted from PBMCs. These receptors were collected from a woman under 40 in good health and a related stem cell transplant donor.

This clone was seen just once. This chain uses TRBV7-9 with TRBJ2-1, with TRBD2 identical over 7 bases. The CDR3 consists of 15 residues. Losses at the gene ends were 7 bases for V and 2 bases for J; bases not matched to a gene: 8. Germline V lookup: CDR1 SEHNR, CDR2 FQNEAQ (reference sequence). CDR3 sequence: CASILGAGAYNEQFF. Written as DNA, the CDR3 is TGTGCCAGCATCCTAGGGGCGGGGGCCTACAATGAGCAGTTCTTC.

This chain links TRBV27 with TRBJ2-7; TRBD2 matches 7 bases. CDR1 and CDR2 from the germline V gene are MNHEY and SMNVEV (reference sequence). After removal of 2 bases from V and 0 bases from J, the junction contained 7 bases not matched to a gene. The CDR3 runs 16 residues. The CDR3 DNA is TGTGCCAGCAGTTTAAGTGCGGGGGTTCCCTCCTACGAGCAGTACTTC. Protein: CASSLSAGVPSYEQYF.

V is TRBV6-5 and J is TRBJ1-1; D might be TRBD1 (5 bases). This CDR3 is built from 14 residues. The ends were cut back, 4 bases at V and 0 bases at J, with 9 bases in the middle. Germline CDR1 reads MNHEY; CDR2 reads SVGAGI. CDR3 coding DNA: TGTGCCAGCAGTTCGTCAGGGATGAACACTGAAGCTTTCTTT. Translation gives CASSSSGMNTEAFF.

This clone was recorded only once. The DNA of the CDR3 is TGCGCCAGCAGCCTAGCACAGGGGGTAGGACTTCGCTCTTGGAACACCATATATTTT. It specifies CASSLAQGVGLRSWNTIYF. The rearrangement links TRBV4-3 to TRBJ1-3; 8 positions match TRBD1. This CDR3 is 19 amino acids long. The germline V gene encodes CDR1 LGHNA and CDR2 YSLEER. The V gene end was trimmed by 4 bases and the J gene end by 7 bases; junction bases not matched to a gene: 21.

The gene calls are TRBV4-3 and TRBJ2-7, with 9 bases matching TRBD1. Losses at the gene ends were 3 bases for V and 4 bases for J; bases not matched to a gene: 4. The CDR3 length is 14 residues. Germline V gene sequence: CDR1 LGHNA, CDR2 YSLEER. CDR3 amino acids: CASSHRTGDYEQYF. CDR3 sequence (DNA): TGCGCCAGCAGCCATCGGACAGGGGATTACGAGCAGTACTTC.

The rearrangement joins TRBV11-3 to TRBJ2-3; perhaps TRBD2 as D (5 bases). The CDR3 is made up of 15 amino acids. Germline values: CDR1 SGHNT, CDR2 YENEEA. V lost 5 bases and J 4 bases, leaving 16 bases between the germline ends. This chain's CDR3 is CASSPHSGRADTQYF. The CDR3 nucleotides read TGTGCCAGCAGCCCACATTCGGGAAGGGCAGATACGCAGTATTTT.

The chain couples TRBV28 to TRBJ1-2, with D unresolved. The ends were cut back, 2 bases at V and 9 bases at J, with 16 bases in the middle. This CDR3 has 14 residues. From germline, CDR1 is MDHEN and CDR2 SYDVKM. CDR3 nucleotide sequence: TGTGCCAGCAGTTTACCCGGGGAGGTTAAGAGCTACACCTTC. This gives the protein CASSLPGEVKSYTF.

The V call is TRBV7-2, the J call TRBJ2-5, with D perhaps TRBD2 (5 bases). Trimming removed 1 base from V and 2 bases from J, with 14 bases in between. CDR3 length: 16 amino acids. Germline CDR1 is SGHTA and CDR2 is FQGNSA. The CDR3 DNA reads TGTGCCAGCAGCTTAGTTGGTCTAGCCCTTCAAGAGACCCAGTACTTC. This sequence encodes CASSLVGLALQETQYF.

In this sample, this clone turned up a few times. The chain is built from TRBV7-2 and TRBJ1-2; weak D call: TRBD1 (5 bases). The V gene lost 6 bases and the J gene lost 5 bases, with 16 bases spanning the gap. The CDR3 extends over 14 amino acids. Germline CDR1 reads SGHTA; CDR2 reads FQGNSA. This CDR3 reads CASRSTGEGYGYTF. The CDR3 DNA sequence: TGTGCCAGCAGATCCACAGGTGAAGGTTATGGCTACACCTTC.